The 20 T cell receptor beta chains in this list originate from one sample, sequenced in a study of blood T cells in healthy people across ages. The second PCR ran about 6 to 12 cycles with a sample-barcoded 5' primer and J-beta primers. TCRdb analysed the 5' RACE reads with MiXCR anew, one entry per CDR3 protein. The sample holds 1.2 million to 1.5 million distinct CDR3 sequences, 59% seen once. The specimen was blood. The receptors derive from a man aged 18 to 29 in good health.

The genes are TRBV10-3 and TRBJ2-3; the D is unclear. The CDR3 totals 14 residues. Per the germline V gene, CDR1 is ENHRY and CDR2 is SYGVKD. Trimming removed 0 bases from V and 2 bases from J, with 6 bases in between. CDR3: CAISESATTDTQYF. The CDR3 DNA reads as TGTGCCATCAGTGAGTCGGCCACCACAGATACGCAGTATTTT.

To note about this clonotype: The germline gene is not matched at one end of the junction; a read error may be the cause. The rearrangement uses TRBV3-1 and TRBJ2-1; D not certain. CDR3 length: 13 residues. Per the germline V gene, CDR1 is LGHDT and CDR2 is YNNKEL (reference sequence). CDR3 sequence (DNA): TGTACCAGCAGCCCCCCTGGTGTTGATGAGCAGTTCTTC. It yields the protein CTSSPPGVDEQFF.

The CDR3 bases are TGCGCCAGCAGCTTGGATGGGACAGGGGACGGTAGTTCCTACGAGCAGTACTTC. This sequence encodes CASSLDGTGDGSSYEQYF. This chain connects TRBV5-1 to TRBJ2-5, with TRBD1 matching over 10 bases. The DNA end favors TRBJ2-7, so the J call may be wrong. The CDR3 is 18 amino acids. Germline V lookup: CDR1 SGHRS, CDR2 YFSETQ.

This clonotype was seen a single time. The chain is built from TRBV5-1 and TRBJ2-7; D might be TRBD1 (6 bases). The CDR3 is 15 amino acids. The V gene's germline CDR1 is SGHRS and CDR2 YFSETQ. V gave up 0 bases and J gave up 7 bases, with 17 bases separating them. The CDR3 sequence is CASSLEGDTSREQYF. For the CDR3, the DNA is TGCGCCAGCAGCTTGGAGGGGGACACCTCTCGGGAGCAGTACTTC. Looking up the rest from reference TRBV5-1 and TRBJ2-7 gives the full variable domain: KAGVTQTPRYLIKTRGQQVTLSCSPISGHRSVSWYQQTPGQGLQFLFEYFSETQRNKGNFPGRFSGRQFSNSRSEMNVSTLELGDSALYLCASSLEGDTSREQYFGPGTRLTVT.

This clonotype was seen only a few times. The rearrangement joins TRBV27 to TRBJ2-1, with 9 bases aligning to TRBD2. This CDR3 comprises 14 residues. The germline CDR1 and CDR2 sequences are MNHEY and SMNVEV (reference sequence). V was clipped by 2 bases and J by 7 bases; unmatched bases: 3. For the CDR3, the DNA is TGTGCCAGCAGTTTAAATCTAGCGGGGAATGAGCAGTTCTTC. Amino acids: CASSLNLAGNEQFF.

This clonotype has a handful of counts. The genes are TRBV7-9 and TRBJ2-7; 8 nucleotides agree with TRBD1. Germline CDR1 reads SEHNR; CDR2 reads FQNEAQ (reference sequence). The CDR3 extends over 16 amino acids. The J segment lost 4 bases and the V segment lost 5 bases, leaving 13 bases of the junction unmatched. CDR3 DNA sequence: TGTGCCAGCAGCGGGTTGTCTGGACAGGGTATATACGAGCAGTACTTC. Its translation: CASSGLSGQGIYEQYF.

This chain links TRBV6-2 or TRBV6-3 with TRBJ1-1, with D hard to call. The CDR3 contains 13 residues. Trimming took 3 bases from V and 2 from J, leaving 7 bases between them. Germline CDR1 and CDR2: MNHEY and SVGEGT. The CDR3 reads CASSYFGNTEAFF. The DNA of the CDR3 is TGTGCCAGCAGTTATTTCGGTAACACTGAAGCTTTCTTT.

The V gene is TRBV7-9, the J gene TRBJ2-1; D might be TRBD1 (6 bases). The germline gives CDR1 SEHNR, CDR2 FQNEAQ (reference sequence). CDR3 length: 13 amino acids. V lost 3 bases, J lost 10 bases, and 13 bases lay in between. The DNA for the CDR3 is TGTGCCAGCAGCTTTCTACAGGGAAACGAGCAGTTCTTC. It is translated as CASSFLQGNEQFF. The whole variable domain, remainder taken from reference TRBV7-9 and TRBJ2-1, is DTGVSQNPRHKITKRGQNVTFRCDPISEHNRLYWYRQTLGQGPEFLTYFQNEAQLEKSRLLSDRFSAERPKGSFSTLEIQRTEQGDSAMYLCASSFLQGNEQFFGPGTRLTVL.

The gene calls are TRBV30 and TRBJ1-4; D is unresolved. CDR3 length: 11 residues. CDR1 and CDR2 (germline): GTSNPN, SVGIG (reference sequence). The V end was cut by 2 bases, the J end by 8 bases, with 6 bases between. The DNA for the CDR3 is TGTGCCTGGAGTCAGAGCGAAAAACTGTTTTTT. Translation gives CAWSQSEKLFF.

V is TRBV20-1 and J is TRBJ2-1, with D perhaps TRBD2 (6 bases). Germline V gives CDR1 DFQATT, CDR2 SNEGSKA (reference sequence). The V and J ends lost 3 bases and 4 bases respectively, with 13 bases between them. The CDR3 contains 14 residues. The CDR3 loop reads CSARAGGYYNEQFF. The CDR3 DNA follows: TGCAGTGCTAGGGCTGGAGGGTATTACAATGAGCAGTTCTTC.

Only a few counts were recorded for this clonotype. This CDR3 is CASILREVNEQFF. The CDR3 nucleotides are TGTGCCAGCATTCTTCGGGAGGTGAATGAGCAGTTCTTC. The chain combines TRBV4-2 with TRBJ2-1; 7 nucleotides agree with TRBD2. From germline, CDR1 is LGHNA and CDR2 YNFKEQ. V lost 7 bases, J lost 7 bases, and 7 bases stayed unmatched. This CDR3 is 13 amino acids long.

This chain links TRBV4-1 with TRBJ1-2; 8 nucleotides agree with TRBD1. Germline-derived CDR1 and CDR2 are MGHRA and YSYEKL. The V segment lost 1 base and the J segment 5 bases; nucleotides outside the gene matches: 6. The CDR3 sequence is 15 residues long. Here the CDR3 reads CASSQAQGAGYGYTF. Here the CDR3 DNA reads TGCGCCAGCAGCCAAGCGCAGGGGGCAGGGTATGGCTACACCTTC.

The chain is built from TRBV5-1 and TRBJ2-5; D not resolved. Per the germline V gene, CDR1 is SGHRS and CDR2 is YFSETQ. V dropped 5 bases and J dropped 1 base, with 6 bases sitting between them. The CDR3 contains 12 residues. The CDR3 spells CASRRIQETQYF. The CDR3 coding sequence is TGCGCCAGCAGACGGATCCAAGAGACCCAGTACTTC.

The CDR3 sequence: CASSRQPNTEAFF. In nucleotides, the CDR3 is TGTGCCAGCAGTCGACAGCCGAACACTGAAGCTTTCTTT. This chain connects TRBV6-2 or TRBV6-3 to TRBJ1-1; the D gene is possibly TRBD1 (5 bases). The CDR3 spans 13 residues. V lost 5 bases and J lost 1, with 8 bases in between. The germline V gene encodes CDR1 MNHEY and CDR2 SVGEGT.

This clonotype was observed a handful of times. This chain connects TRBV7-9 to TRBJ2-7; D unclear. V lost 5 bases to trimming and J lost 4 bases, with 15 bases between them. The CDR3 length is 14 residues. From germline, CDR1 is SEHNR and CDR2 FQNEAQ (reference sequence). This chain's CDR3 is CASSQTAAVYEQYF. The CDR3 nucleotides are TGTGCCAGCAGCCAAACAGCTGCGGTTTACGAGCAGTACTTC.

The chain links TRBV5-5 to TRBJ2-1; unclear D gene. V was shortened by 0 bases and J by 0 bases, with 7 bases between the two germline ends. The CDR3 has 15 residues. Germline assignment: CDR1 SGHKS and CDR2 YYEKEE (reference sequence). The CDR3 here is CASSLVPTSYNEQFF. The CDR3 coding sequence is TGTGCCAGCAGCTTGGTGCCGACCTCCTACAATGAGCAGTTCTTC.

The chain couples TRBV12-3 or TRBV12-4 to TRBJ2-1, with D unresolved. This CDR3 has 14 residues. V lost 7 bases and J lost 1, with 11 bases in between. DNA for the CDR3: TGTGCCAGCAACCTTGACCCATCCTACAATGAGCAGTTCTTC. Protein: CASNLDPSYNEQFF.

The chain recombines TRBV29-1 with TRBJ2-4; D may match TRBD1 or TRBD2 (7 bases each). This CDR3 spans 15 amino acids. From germline, CDR1 is SQVTM and CDR2 ANQGSEA. V was shortened by 7 bases and J by 2 bases, with 18 bases between the two germline ends. CDR3 sequence: CSAVGGDRSKNIQYF. In nucleotides, the CDR3 is TGCAGCGCTGTTGGGGGGGACAGATCCAAAAACATTCAGTACTTC.

This chain links TRBV6-2 or TRBV6-3 with TRBJ2-1; D unresolved. The CDR3 consists of 13 residues. Germline V gene data show CDR1 as MNHEY and CDR2 as SVGEGT. Trimming took 0 bases from V and 4 from J, leaving 4 bases between them. For the CDR3, the DNA is TGTGCCAGCAGTTACTCGAAATACAATGAGCAGTTCTTC. It is translated as CASSYSKYNEQFF.

This clonotype was observed a single time. The CDR3 is CASSFTSRDYRTDTQYF. DNA for the CDR3: TGTGCCAGCAGTTTCACCTCCCGGGACTACAGGACAGATACGCAGTATTTT. This sequence joins TRBV6-2 or TRBV6-3 and TRBJ2-3, with 7 bases identical to TRBD2. V lost 4 bases and J lost 3; bases outside the gene matches: 13. Germline assignment: CDR1 MNHEY and CDR2 SVGEGT. The CDR3 is made up of 17 amino acids.